The clone carrying this T cell receptor (beta chain) turned up a few times. One entry per CDR3 protein results from TCRdb running MiXCR on the 5' RACE reads. The table has under 300,000 distinct CDR3 sequences, about a sixth seen once. The data were obtained in a study of T-cell memory formation after mild COVID-19. Trimming took off 0 bases at V and 6 bases at J, with 14 bases between the two ends. The germline gives CDR1 SQVTM, CDR2 ANQGSEA. The CDR3 totals 15 residues. Specimen: PBMCs or a T cell subset sorted from them (not recorded which). The TCR comes from a man aged 18 to 30 who had mild COVID-19 (a few samples of this study predate the infection). Cell type and time point are not known. This chain connects TRBV29-1 to TRBJ2-2; D is perhaps TRBD1 (5 bases). CDR3: CSVEDLPGKAGELFF. The CDR3 nucleotides read TGCAGCGTTGAAGATCTCCCAGGGAAGGCCGGGGAGCTGTTTTTT.